The T cell receptor (beta chain) under discussion was sequenced for a study of T-cell memory formation after mild COVID-19. Overall study results and limits: The study detected some responding clones in pre-infection memory, suggesting cross-reactive memory joined.

The sample holds a few counts of this clonotype. The antigen remains unidentified. The CDR3 runs 13 residues. 5'RACE primed from the constant segment yielded TCR alpha and TCR beta cDNA libraries bearing sample barcodes and UMIs. A single record per CDR3 protein comes from TCRdb applying MiXCR to the 5' RACE reads. Counted here are fewer than 250,000 distinct CDR3 sequences, roughly 15% occurring once; the ten biggest clones make up approximately 2.1%. The sequence was collected from an adult woman who had mild COVID-19 (a few samples of this study predate the infection). Cell type and time point are not known. Material for sequencing was PBMCs or a T cell subset sorted from them (not recorded which). V usage is TRBV21-1 and J usage is TRBJ2-5; whether TRBD2, the table's D call, matches the DNA was not checked. TRBV21-1 is given as a pseudogene. CDR3 sequence: CASSPREGETQYF. Written as DNA, the CDR3 is TGTGCCAGCAGCCCAAGGGAGGGCGAGACCCAGTACTTC.